This is a list of T cell receptor beta chains from one sample in a study of blood T cell repertoires in COVID-19. Generated by immunoSEQ multiplex PCR, the TCRdb table keeps only in-frame clones and is missing some. The sample records under 95,000 clones, more than 60% being singletons. Sequenced sample: peripheral blood. The receptor set was obtained from a man in his sixties or seventies with acute or convalescent COVID-19. CDR3s include the opening cysteine and the closing phenylalanine or tryptophan. Each record gives: J gene, D gene, clone size, V gene, CDR3 protein, CDR3 DNA. A D gene is named only where the DNA matches it firmly. Clone size is shown for a subset of rows, as once, few, many or a class of expanded clone.

>TRBJ1-5|NA|NA|TRBV6-1
CASSEAASGPQHF
TGTGCCAGCAGTGAAGCGGCTTCAGGGCCCCAGCATTTT
>TRBJ1-6|TRBD1|NA|TRBV6-5
CASSLGTGSNSPLHF
TGTGCCAGCAGCTTAGGGACAGGGTCTAATTCACCCCTCCACTTT
>TRBJ1-4|NA|NA|TRBV19
CASSPVATNEKLFF
TGTGCCAGTAGCCCGGTGGCAACTAATGAAAAACTGTTTTTT
>TRBJ2-5|TRBD2|NA|TRBV3-1/TRBV3-2
CASRLAGGPETQYF
TGTGCCAGCAGGCTAGCGGGGGGGCCGGAGACCCAGTACTTC
>TRBJ2-1|NA|NA|TRBV19
CASSSPAVYNEQFF
TGTGCCAGTAGTAGCCCCGCAGTCTACAATGAGCAGTTCTTC
>TRBJ1-1|NA|NA|TRBV2
CASSELEITEAFF
TGTGCCAGCAGTGAACTGGAGATCACTGAAGCTTTCTTT
>TRBJ2-7|TRBD1|few|TRBV28
CASSSGQAGPYEQYF
TGTGCCAGCAGTTCTGGACAGGCAGGGCCCTACGAGCAGTACTTC
>TRBJ2-2|NA|NA|TRBV3-1/TRBV3-2
CASSRQGPGELFF
TGTGCCAGCAGCCGTCAGGGGCCGGGAGAGCTGTTTTTT
>TRBJ2-4|TRBD2|NA|TRBV11-2
CASSPPRGGIAKNIQYF
TGTGCCAGCAGCCCACCCCGCGGGGGAATAGCCAAAAACATTCAGTACTTC
>TRBJ1-1|TRBD1|NA|TRBV19
CASSITGGVNTEAFF
TGTGCCAGTAGTATCACAGGGGGCGTGAACACTGAAGCTTTCTTT
>TRBJ1-2|TRBD1|NA|TRBV19
CASTTGTDYGYTF
TGTGCCAGTACCACCGGGACAGACTATGGCTACACCTTC
>TRBJ2-7|NA|NA|TRBV5-6
CASSHLLVGHEQYF
TGTGCCAGCAGCCACCTTTTGGTCGGTCACGAGCAGTACTTC
>TRBJ1-2|NA|NA|TRBV11-2
CASSLASSGYTF
TGTGCCAGCAGCTTAGCGAGCTCTGGCTACACCTTC
>TRBJ1-2|TRBD1|NA|TRBV19
CASSEGGGGYTF
TGTGCCAGTAGTGAAGGGGGCGGTGGCTACACCTTC
>TRBJ1-3|TRBD1|few|TRBV5-1
CASSPSTGDVVNTIYF
TGCGCCAGCAGCCCTTCGACAGGGGATGTGGTAAACACCATATATTTT
>TRBJ1-4|TRBD1|NA|TRBV28
CASSTGSGQLQKLFF
TGTGCCAGTTCGACAGGGAGTGGCCAGTTACAAAAACTGTTTTTT
>TRBJ2-3|TRBD2|NA|TRBV19
CASSIYGGTDTQYF
TGTGCCAGTAGTATTTACGGGGGGACCGATACGCAGTATTTT
>TRBJ2-4|NA|few|TRBV7-2
CASTTGLVQYF
TGTGCCAGCACCACAGGGTTGGTTCAGTACTTC
>TRBJ1-4|TRBD1|NA|TRBV6-1
CASSEGQGLGEKLFF
TGTGCCAGCAGTGAAGGACAGGGCCTAGGAGAAAAACTGTTTTTT
>TRBJ1-5|NA|few|TRBV4-1
CASSQDRGRNGQPQHF
TGCGCCAGCAGCCAAGATCGGGGTAGAAATGGTCAGCCCCAGCATTTT
>TRBJ1-2|TRBD1|NA|TRBV5-1
CASSPSQGEYGYTF
TGCGCCAGCAGCCCGTCCCAGGGGGAATATGGCTACACCTTC
>TRBJ2-1|TRBD1|NA|TRBV7-9
CASSLGQVFHEQFF
TGTGCCAGCAGCTTGGGACAGGTGTTTCATGAGCAGTTCTTC
>TRBJ1-4|TRBD1|once|TRBV7-9
CLLTNRGRRANEKLFF
TGCCTTCTTACAAACAGGGGGCGCCGGGCTAATGAAAAACTGTTTTTT
>TRBJ1-2|TRBD1|NA|TRBV12-3/TRBV12-4
CASRPGQGYGYTF
TGTGCCAGCAGACCGGGACAGGGGTATGGCTACACCTTC
>TRBJ2-7|TRBD2|NA|TRBV30
CAWQAGGAKYEQYF
TGTGCCTGGCAGGCGGGGGGGGCTAAGTACGAGCAGTACTTC
>TRBJ2-3|TRBD2|NA|TRBV11-2
CASSLERLAETQYF
TGTGCCAGCAGCTTAGAGAGACTAGCGGAGACGCAGTATTTT